The 20 T cell receptor beta chains reported below all come from one sample, sequenced in a study of OX40 agonist ivuxolimab in advanced cancers. Generated by immunoSEQ multiplex PCR, the TCRdb table keeps only in-frame clones and is missing some. The table lists about 48,000 clones, about 81% of them singletons. The specimen comprised CD4+ or CD8+ T cells sorted from blood, sampled in a trial of the OX40 agonist ivuxolimab. The receptor set was obtained from an adult with an advanced solid tumor such as melanoma, head and neck, liver or kidney cancer.

This clone has just a few counts. The J gene is TRBJ1-2, the V gene TRBV25-1; tentatively, D is TRBD1 (6 bases). Germline-derived CDR1 and CDR2 are MGHDK and SYGVNS. The germline V and J ends were trimmed by 5 bases and 4 bases, with 14 bases remaining between them. The CDR3 length is 14 residues. CDR3 nucleotides: TGTGCCAGCAGTTCTCGAGGGGGTAGCTATGGCTACACCTTC. Translating it yields CASSSRGGSYGYTF.

V usage is TRBV7-2 and J usage is TRBJ2-5; possibly TRBD1 for D (6 bases). The CDR3 spans 16 residues. The germline V gene has CDR1 SGHTA and CDR2 FQGNSA. Deletions cut 8 bases from V and 5 bases from J, with 24 bases between. The chain's CDR3 is CASPPLGAGVGETQYF. The CDR3 coding sequence is TGTGCCAGCCCCCCCCTGGGGGCAGGGGTGGGGGAGACCCAGTACTTC.

A single count supports this clone. The chain is built from TRBV27 and TRBJ1-1; 7 bases fit TRBD1. V trimming: 0 bases; J trimming: 4 bases; junction bases outside the gene matches: 11. The CDR3 runs 17 residues. CDR1 is MNHEY, CDR2 SMNVEV, per germline (reference sequence). The CDR3 region is CASSLSTVWQGGTEAFF. The CDR3 nucleotides read TGTGCCAGCAGTTTATCGACCGTTTGGCAGGGGGGCACTGAAGCTTTCTTT.

CDR3 DNA: TGTGCCAGCAGTGAAAGGACCTATATGGGAGATACGCAGTATTTT. Translated: CASSERTYMGDTQYF. The V call is TRBV2, the J call TRBJ2-3; D not resolved. V was shortened by 2 bases and J by 5 bases, with 14 bases between the two germline ends. The V gene's germline CDR1 is SNHLY and CDR2 FYNNEI. The CDR3 covers 15 residues.

This chain connects TRBV29-1 to TRBJ2-5, with unresolved D. Between the trimmed V and J ends, which lost 3 bases and 2 bases, there was a span of 16 bases. CDR1 and CDR2 from the germline V gene are SQVTM and ANQGSEA. The CDR3 has 15 amino acids. The CDR3 region is CSVENPGGWQETQYF. Written as DNA, the CDR3 is TGCAGCGTTGAGAATCCGGGCGGCTGGCAAGAGACCCAGTACTTC. The whole variable domain, filled in from reference TRBV29-1 and TRBJ2-5, reads SAVISQKPSRDICQRGTSLTIQCQVDSQVTMMFWYRQQPGQSLTLIATANQGSEATYESGFVIDKFPISRPNLTFSTLTVSNMSPEDSSIYLCSVENPGGWQETQYFGPGTRLLVL.

The J gene is TRBJ2-3, the V gene TRBV30; TRBD1 might be the D (6 bases). Trimming pared 3 bases from V and 4 bases from J, leaving 8 bases between. CDR3 length equals 12 residues. Per the germline V gene, CDR1 is GTSNPN and CDR2 is SVGIG (reference sequence). DNA for the CDR3: TGTGCCTGGAGACCAGGGGCAGATACGCAGTATTTT. Translating it yields CAWRPGADTQYF.

DNA of the CDR3: TGTGCCAGCAGCTTCGGGCACTTATATTCACCCCTCCACTTT. Protein product: CASSFGHLYSPLHF. V gene TRBV5-6 combines with J gene TRBJ1-6; no clear D gene. V dropped 2 bases and J dropped 8 bases, with 11 bases sitting between them. The CDR3 is 14 amino acids. CDR1 is SGHDT and CDR2 is YYEEEE in the germline V gene.

This clone was detected only a few times. The chain recombines TRBV28 with TRBJ2-2; D possibly corresponds to TRBD1 (5 bases). V lost 7 bases, J lost 1 base, and 10 bases lay in between. This CDR3 is 14 amino acids long. Per germline, CDR1 MDHEN and CDR2 SYDVKM. The CDR3 here is CASKRGRNTGELFF. The CDR3 DNA reads TGTGCCAGCAAAAGGGGAAGGAACACCGGGGAGCTGTTTTTT.

The rearrangement uses TRBV7-6 and TRBJ2-1; D not resolved. Germline V gives CDR1 SGHVS, CDR2 FNYEAQ. This CDR3 region has 15 residues. V lost 0 bases, J lost 5 bases, and 11 bases lay in between. CDR3 coding DNA: TGTGCCAGCAGCTTAGCTGGCGGCTGGGACAATGAGCAGTTCTTC. It translates to CASSLAGGWDNEQFF.

The chain links TRBV7-2 to TRBJ2-3; 7 nucleotides line up with TRBD2. There are 13 residues in the CDR3. The V and J ends lost 10 bases and 5 bases, in that order; junction bases with no gene match: 9. The germline V gene has CDR1 SGHTA and CDR2 FQGNSA. DNA for the CDR3: TGTGCCACCGGCTGGGCGGGAGTAGATACGCAGTATTTT. Amino acids: CATGWAGVDTQYF.

The chain recombines TRBV4-1 with TRBJ2-2; D might be TRBD2 (6 bases). V lost 1 base, J lost 1 base, and 7 bases lay in between. This CDR3 spans 15 amino acids. Germline V gene data show CDR1 as MGHRA and CDR2 as YSYEKL. The CDR3 is CASSQVGGNTGELFF. In DNA form, the CDR3 reads TGCGCCAGCAGCCAAGTCGGGGGGAACACCGGGGAGCTGTTTTTT.

By frequency in the sample, this clone is medium-sized (0.01 to 0.1%). The V and J genes are TRBV25-1 and TRBJ1-1; no firm D call. V was trimmed by 6 bases and J by 4 bases, leaving 12 bases between them. In germline, CDR1 is MGHDK, CDR2 SYGVNS. The CDR3 loop spans 13 amino acids. The CDR3 sequence is CASRVGGSTEAFF. The CDR3 DNA reads TGTGCCAGCAGAGTAGGAGGGAGCACTGAAGCTTTCTTT.

A remark on this clone: This sample also contains other DNA sequences that code for the same CDR3. J is TRBJ1-3 and V is TRBV5-4, with D perhaps matching TRBD2 (5 bases). The DNA end is a closer match to TRBJ2-2, so the J assignment may be wrong. Germline loops: CDR1 SGHNT, CDR2 YYREEE (reference sequence). The CDR3 covers 14 residues. CDR3 sequence (DNA): TGTGCCAGCAGCTCATGGACTGACACCGGGGAGCTGTTTTTT. Protein: CASSSWTDTGELFF.

CDR3 amino acids: CASSLGQPPNYGYTF. The CDR3 nucleotides read TGCGCCAGCAGCTTAGGACAGCCTCCTAACTATGGCTACACCTTC. The V gene is TRBV5-1, the J gene TRBJ1-2; the D gene is possibly TRBD1 (6 bases). V was pared by 2 bases and J by 0 bases, with 11 bases between. The V gene's germline CDR1 is SGHRS and CDR2 YFSETQ. The CDR3 has 15 residues.

This chain connects TRBV5-4 to TRBJ2-7; D gene unclear. CDR1 is SGHNT, CDR2 YYREEE, per germline (reference sequence). V dropped 1 base and J dropped 0 bases, with 8 bases sitting between them. The CDR3 covers 14 residues. The CDR3 DNA follows: TGTGCCAGCAGCTTGTGGCCAGGCTCCTACGAGCAGTACTTC. It is translated as CASSLWPGSYEQYF.

This chain links TRBV4-3 with TRBJ2-3; D uncertain. Germline CDR1 reads LGHNA; CDR2 reads YSLEER. Trimming pared 3 bases from V and 3 bases from J, leaving 1 base between. The CDR3 covers 11 residues. The chain's CDR3 is CASSQTDTQYF. Written as DNA, the CDR3 is TGCGCCAGCAGCCAGACAGATACGCAGTATTTT.

This chain links TRBV7-8 with TRBJ2-7; D perhaps matches TRBD1 (5 bases). Germline assignment: CDR1 SGHVS and CDR2 FQNEAQ. V was clipped by 1 base and J by 3 bases, with 10 bases between them. The CDR3 extends over 14 amino acids. CDR3 region: CASSLDPRVYEQYF. DNA for the CDR3: TGTGCCAGCAGCTTAGATCCCAGGGTCTACGAGCAGTACTTC.

The chain recombines TRBV6-5 with TRBJ2-5; 7 nucleotides line up with TRBD2. Unmatched junction bases numbered 8, after V lost 5 bases and J lost 5 bases. This CDR3 contains 14 residues. Germline assignment: CDR1 MNHEY and CDR2 SVGAGI. The CDR3 coding sequence is TGTGCCAGCAGTCGCGGACTAGGAGGGGAGACCCAGTACTTC. Its protein is CASSRGLGGETQYF.

The chain joins TRBV5-1 to TRBJ1-1; D call uncertain. The CDR3 has 15 residues. V was clipped by 0 bases and J by 2 bases, with 11 bases between them. The germline V gene encodes CDR1 SGHRS and CDR2 YFSETQ. CDR3 DNA: TGCGCCAGCAGCTTGGGTGGCCAATCTAACACTGAAGCTTTCTTT. As protein: CASSLGGQSNTEAFF.

This sequence joins TRBV5-8 and TRBJ2-5; TRBD1 matches at 10 bases. Germline V CDR1 and CDR2: SGHTS, YDEGEE. The CDR3 totals 15 residues. V trimming: 1 base; J trimming: 5 bases; junction bases outside the gene matches: 5. CDR3 protein: CASSLSGQGYETQYF. The CDR3, as DNA: TGTGCCAGCAGCTTGTCGGGACAGGGGTATGAGACCCAGTACTTC.